This T cell receptor (beta chain) appears in the sequencing data of a study of brain metastases from non-small cell lung cancer. Some clones are missing from TCRdb's copy, which holds only in-frame ones; the method was immunoSEQ multiplex PCR. The data contain 2,000 to 3,000 clones, about 83% of them singletons. A word on this clone: Its target is unknown.

Looked up from germline, CDR1 is SGHVS and CDR2 is FQNEAQ. Deletions cut 2 bases from V and 0 bases from J, with 25 bases between. CDR3 length: 21 amino acids. Study-wide findings and caveats: Compared with primary tumors, brain metastases showed less T-cell infiltration. T-cell clones appeared expanded in approximately 60% of brain metastases relative to matched primary tumors. Metastases had sparse T cells but largely shared repertoires with primaries.

The origin of this receptor is a donor at least 40 years old with non-small cell lung cancer. This chain links TRBV7-8 with TRBJ1-4, with D perhaps matching TRBD1 (6 bases). The sample consisted of primary lung tumor tissue. CDR3 residues: CASSLRGAGGSLMPTNEKLFF. CDR3 coding DNA: TGTGCCAGCAGCTTAAGGGGGGCAGGTGGGAGCCTCATGCCAACTAATGAAAAACTGTTTTTT.